Here is one T cell receptor (beta chain) with its context. The V end was cut by 6 bases, the J end by 2 bases, with 13 bases between. Germline lookup yields CDR1 DFQATT and CDR2 SNEGSKA (reference sequence). There are 14 residues in the CDR3. TCRbeta library preparation incorporated unique molecular identifiers. One entry per CDR3 protein results from TCRdb running MiXCR on the PCR reads. The data hold approximately 640,000 distinct CDR3 sequences, with around 17% observed a single time. The data originate from a study of T-cell reconstitution after alpha-beta-depleted transplantation in children. The chain has TRBV20-1 and TRBJ2-2, with D perhaps matching TRBD1 (6 bases). This clonotype was obtained from a human donor who donated a stem cell graft to a child with acute myeloid leukemia. Here the sequenced sample was PBMCs from the stem cell graft donor, taken from the stem cell graft. The CDR3 nucleotides are TGCAGTGCGCCGACAGGAATTAACACCGGGGAGCTGTTTTTT. This translates into CSAPTGINTGELFF.